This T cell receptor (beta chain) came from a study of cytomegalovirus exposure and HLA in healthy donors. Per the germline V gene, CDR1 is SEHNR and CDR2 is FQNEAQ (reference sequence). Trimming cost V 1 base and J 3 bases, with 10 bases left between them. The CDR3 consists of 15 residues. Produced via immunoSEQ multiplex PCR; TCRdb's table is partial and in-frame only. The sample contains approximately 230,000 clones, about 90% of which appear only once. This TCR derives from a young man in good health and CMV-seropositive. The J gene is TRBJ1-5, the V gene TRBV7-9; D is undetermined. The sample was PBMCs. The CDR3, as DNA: TGTGCCAGCAGCTTAGGTGGACGGGACAATCAGCCCCAGCATTTT. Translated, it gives CASSLGGRDNQPQHF. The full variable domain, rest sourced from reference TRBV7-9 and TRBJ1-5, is DTGVSQNPRHKITKRGQNVTFRCDPISEHNRLYWYRQTLGQGPEFLTYFQNEAQLEKSRLLSDRFSAERPKGSFSTLEIQRTEQGDSAMYLCASSLGGRDNQPQHFGDGTRLSIL.